The 22 T cell receptor beta chains below all came from one sample that was sequenced in a study of blood T cells in healthy people across ages. A second about 7 to 11 cycle PCR used barcoded and J-beta primers. TCRdb re-analysed the 5' RACE reads in MiXCR, keeping a single row per CDR3 protein. Here the sample spans over a million distinct CDR3 sequences, around 40% being singletons. Input material: blood. These receptors were collected from a woman under 30 in good health.

This sequence joins TRBV29-1 and TRBJ2-5; TRBD2 aligns across 7 bases. CDR1 SQVTM and CDR2 ANQGSEA come from the germline V gene. The V segment lost 6 bases and the J segment 11 bases; nucleotides outside the gene matches: 21. The CDR3 has 15 amino acids. The CDR3 coding sequence is TGCAGCGTACGCGTGCCAGGGAGGGCCTACAATGAGCAGTACTTC. Translated, it gives CSVRVPGRAYNEQYF.

This clonotype was observed a few times. The rearrangement joins TRBV5-5 to TRBJ2-1; TRBD2 matches at 7 bases. Looked up from germline, CDR1 is SGHKS and CDR2 is YYEKEE (reference sequence). CDR3 size: 16 residues. The ends lost 2 bases at V and 2 bases at J; junction bases unmatched: 7. This CDR3 is CASSFLLAGAYNEQFF. The CDR3, as DNA: TGTGCCAGCAGCTTTCTTTTAGCGGGCGCCTACAATGAGCAGTTCTTC.

The V and J genes are TRBV6-2 or TRBV6-3 and TRBJ2-5; TRBD2 agrees at 7 bases. V lost 2 bases, J lost 0 bases, and 3 bases stayed unmatched. The CDR3 contains 15 residues. Germline CDR1 is MNHEY and CDR2 is SVGEGT. The CDR3 is CASSYGREYQETQYF. The CDR3 coding sequence is TGTGCCAGCAGTTACGGGAGGGAGTACCAAGAGACCCAGTACTTC.

In this sample, this clonotype turned up once. J is TRBJ2-1 and V is TRBV12-3 or TRBV12-4; 8 bases fit TRBD1. This CDR3 spans 15 amino acids. J lost 10 bases, V lost 5 bases, and 13 bases had no gene match. The CDR3: CASSLGQGSSYEQFF. DNA for the CDR3: TGTGCCAGCAGTCTCGGACAGGGTAGCTCCTACGAGCAGTTCTTC.

The V gene is TRBV9, the J gene TRBJ2-3; 8 bases align to TRBD2. Germline assignment: CDR1 SGDLS and CDR2 YYNGEE. The CDR3 sequence is 16 residues long. V was pared by 4 bases and J by 1 base, with 8 bases of the junction left unmatched. The CDR3 DNA is TGTGCCAGCAGCTTTTCGGGGGGGCCAGGCACAGATACGCAGTATTTT. It encodes CASSFSGGPGTDTQYF.

The chain carries TRBV28 and TRBJ1-5, with 7 nucleotides matching TRBD1. The CDR3 sequence is 15 residues long. CDR1 and CDR2 from the germline V gene are MDHEN and SYDVKM. Trimming at V came to 7 bases and at J to 1 base, leaving 7 bases not matched to a gene. The CDR3 DNA reads TGTGCCAGCACCTCGACAGGGAGGAGCAATCAGCCCCAGCATTTT. Protein product: CASTSTGRSNQPQHF.

CDR3 sequence reads: CATGGALDNEQYF. The CDR3 nucleotides read TGTGCCACCGGGGGCGCACTCGACAATGAGCAGTACTTC. The genes are TRBV4-2 and TRBJ2-7; D might be TRBD1 or TRBD2, each matching 6 bases. The CDR3 runs to 13 residues. Germline values: CDR1 LGHNA, CDR2 YNFKEQ. Trimming shortened V by 10 bases and J by 7 bases, and 20 bases separated the two germline ends.

This clonotype has a count of ten or more. This rearrangement joins TRBV18 to TRBJ1-5; D is uncertain. V was shortened by 6 bases and J by 3 bases, with 6 bases between the two germline ends. This CDR3 has 12 residues. Germline CDR1 and CDR2: KGHSH and LQKENI. The CDR3 reads CASSQPNQPQHF. For the CDR3, the DNA is TGTGCCAGCTCCCAGCCCAATCAGCCCCAGCATTTT.

Only one count was recorded for this clonotype. This chain joins TRBV7-2 and TRBJ1-2; 7 bases map to TRBD1. Losses at the gene ends were 0 bases for V and 3 bases for J; bases not matched to a gene: 7. The germline V gene has CDR1 SGHTA and CDR2 FQGNSA. The CDR3 contains 16 residues. For the CDR3, the DNA is TGTGCCAGCAGCTTAGCCCGGGACAGCTCTTACTATGGCTACACCTTC. Protein: CASSLARDSSYYGYTF.

V usage is TRBV28 and J usage is TRBJ2-5, with 7 bases lining up with TRBD2. This CDR3 comprises 15 residues. V gave up 6 bases and J gave up 11 bases; unmatched junction bases: 18. The V gene's germline CDR1 is MDHEN and CDR2 SYDVKM. CDR3 DNA: TGTGCCAGCAGCCCAGGGAGGGGCCTTTCAGAAGAGCAGTACTTC. Translation gives CASSPGRGLSEEQYF.

This clonotype was seen a few times. The chain is built from TRBV29-1 and TRBJ2-3; 11 bases match TRBD2. The length of the CDR3 is 15 residues. Per germline, CDR1 SQVTM and CDR2 ANQGSEA. With 6 bases clipped from V and 2 bases from J, the junction kept 7 bases outside the gene matches. The CDR3 DNA reads as TGCAGCGTGGAGGGACTAGCGGAACACACAGATACGCAGTATTTT. Translated: CSVEGLAEHTDTQYF.

The genes are TRBV6-5 and TRBJ1-5, with D possibly matching TRBD1 (6 bases). From germline, CDR1 is MNHEY and CDR2 SVGAGI. Trimming took off 8 bases at V and 3 bases at J, with 8 bases between the two ends. The CDR3 has 12 residues. The CDR3 protein is CASRDTNQPQHF. CDR3 bases: TGTGCCAGCCGGGACACCAATCAGCCCCAGCATTTT.

CDR3 amino acids: CASSQLWGQQETQFF. In nucleotides, the CDR3 is TGCGCCAGCAGCCAATTGTGGGGCCAGCAAGAGACCCAGTTCTTC. The gene calls are TRBV4-3 and TRBJ2-5; tentative D call: TRBD1 (5 bases). The J call may be wrong; the DNA end is better matched by TRBJ2-1. The length of the CDR3 is 15 residues. CDR1 and CDR2 from the germline V gene are LGHNA and YSLEER.

This clonotype came up a few times. The rearrangement links TRBV18 to TRBJ2-1; 14 bases map to TRBD2. Looked up from germline, CDR1 is KGHSH and CDR2 is LQKENI. V was clipped by 6 bases and J by 9 bases; unmatched bases: 7. The CDR3 sequence is 15 residues long. The CDR3 DNA is TGTGCCAGCTCTTCTGGACTAGCGGGAGGCCCTGAGCAGTTCTTC. Translation: CASSSGLAGGPEQFF.

This clonotype was seen only a few times. V usage is TRBV12-3 or TRBV12-4 and J usage is TRBJ1-1, with D perhaps TRBD1 (5 bases). The CDR3 covers 11 residues. Trimming shortened V by 6 bases and J by 5 bases, and 7 bases separated the two germline ends. The CDR3 spells CASRGETEAFF. The DNA of the CDR3 is TGTGCCAGCAGAGGGGAAACTGAAGCTTTCTTT.

This clonotype has only a few counts. The chain combines TRBV12-3 or TRBV12-4 with TRBJ2-1, with 7 bases lining up with TRBD2. The CDR3 spans 17 residues. With 7 bases clipped from V and 3 bases from J, the junction kept 15 bases outside the gene matches. The CDR3 bases are TGTGCCAGCATCACTAGGTGGGCGGGGGTCCTCTACAATGAGCAGTTCTTC. Translation: CASITRWAGVLYNEQFF.

This chain links TRBV12-3 or TRBV12-4 with TRBJ2-1, with TRBD2 matching 7 bases. The CDR3 is made up of 14 amino acids. V lost 0 bases, J lost 10 bases, and 6 bases stayed unmatched. CDR3 in amino acids: CASSLAMGGGEQFF. The CDR3 DNA is TGTGCCAGCAGTTTAGCGATGGGGGGGGGAGAGCAGTTCTTC.

This clonotype was detected a few times. The rearrangement links TRBV6-1 to TRBJ2-3, with 7 bases identical to TRBD1. In germline, CDR1 is MNHNS, CDR2 SASEGT. The CDR3 is 13 amino acids. V gave up 11 bases and J gave up 0 bases; unmatched junction bases: 5. In DNA, the CDR3 is TGTGCCGCCCGGGACAGAAGCACAGATACGCAGTATTTT. Translating it yields CAARDRSTDTQYF.

This chain connects TRBV7-3 to TRBJ2-5; D is tentatively TRBD1 or TRBD2 (5 bases each). The CDR3 sequence is 12 residues long. Trimming stripped 2 bases from V and 11 bases from J, with 12 bases between. Germline CDR1 and CDR2: SGHTA and FQGTGA. The CDR3 loop reads CASSLVEGLQYF. The CDR3 region has the DNA TGTGCCAGCAGCTTAGTAGAGGGGTTGCAGTACTTC. Full variable domain (outside the CDR3, taken from reference TRBV7-3 and TRBJ2-5): GAGVSQTPSNKVTEKGKYVELRCDPISGHTALYWYRQSLGQGPEFLIYFQGTGAADDSGLPNDRFFAVRPEGSVSTLKIQRTERGDSAVYLCASSLVEGLQYFGPGTRLLVL.

CDR3 coding DNA: TGTGCCAGCACTTTTGCCAGGGCCCCCACTGAAGCTTTCTTT. Translated, it gives CASTFARAPTEAFF. The chain carries TRBV14 and TRBJ1-1; D possibly corresponds to TRBD1 (5 bases). The CDR3 runs to 14 residues. The germline CDR1 and CDR2 sequences are SGHDN and FVKESK. Trimming pared 7 bases from V and 4 bases from J, leaving 16 bases between.

This clonotype has just one count. The junction and the germline gene differ at one end; a read error may be behind it. The genes are TRBV6-5 and TRBJ1-5; 8 nucleotides match TRBD1. The germline V gene encodes CDR1 MNHEY and CDR2 SVGAGI. The length of the CDR3 is 12 residues. CDR3: CSSRASGGSQHF. CDR3 in DNA: TGTTCCAGCAGGGCCTCAGGGGGCTCACAGCATTTT.

V gene TRBV7-2 combines with J gene TRBJ2-3; weak D call: TRBD1 (6 bases). Germline V CDR1 and CDR2: SGHTA, FQGNSA. Trimming pared 6 bases from V and 0 bases from J, leaving 13 bases between. CDR3 length equals 15 residues. The chain's CDR3 is CASSYKTGSTDTQYF. The CDR3 DNA follows: TGTGCCAGCAGTTACAAGACAGGCAGCACAGATACGCAGTATTTT.